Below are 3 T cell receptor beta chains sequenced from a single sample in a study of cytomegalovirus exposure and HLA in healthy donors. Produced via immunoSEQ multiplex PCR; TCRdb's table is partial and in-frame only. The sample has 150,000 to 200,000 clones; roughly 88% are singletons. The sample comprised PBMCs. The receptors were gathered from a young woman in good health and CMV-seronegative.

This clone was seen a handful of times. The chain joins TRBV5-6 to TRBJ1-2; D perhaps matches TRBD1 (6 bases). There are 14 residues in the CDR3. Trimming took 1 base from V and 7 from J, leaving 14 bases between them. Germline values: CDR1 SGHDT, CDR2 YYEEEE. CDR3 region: CASSLTTQQGGYTF. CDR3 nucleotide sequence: TGTGCCAGCAGCTTGACTACCCAACAGGGTGGCTACACCTTC.

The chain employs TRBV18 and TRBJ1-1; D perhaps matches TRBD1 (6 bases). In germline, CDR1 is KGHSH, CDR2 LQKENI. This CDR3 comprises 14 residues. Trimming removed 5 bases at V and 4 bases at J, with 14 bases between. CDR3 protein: CASSSSGGGTEAFF. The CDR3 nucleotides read TGTGCCAGCTCATCTTCGGGAGGGGGCACTGAAGCTTTCTTT. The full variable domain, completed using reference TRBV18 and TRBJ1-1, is NAGVMQNPRHLVRRRGQEARLRCSPMKGHSHVYWYRQLPEEGLKFMVYLQKENIIDESGMPKERFSAEFPKEGPSILRIQQVVRGDSAAYFCASSSSGGGTEAFFGQGTRLTVV.

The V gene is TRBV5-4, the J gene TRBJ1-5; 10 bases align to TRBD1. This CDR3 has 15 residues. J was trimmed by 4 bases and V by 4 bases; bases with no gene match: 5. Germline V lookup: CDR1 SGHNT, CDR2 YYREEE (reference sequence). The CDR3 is CASSRDRGRNQPQHF. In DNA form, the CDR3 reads TGTGCCAGCAGCCGGGACAGGGGACGTAATCAGCCCCAGCATTTT. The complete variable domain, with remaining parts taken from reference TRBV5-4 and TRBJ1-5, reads ETGVTQSPTHLIKTRGQQVTLRCSSQSGHNTVSWYQQALGQGPQFIFQYYREEENGRGNFPPRFSGLQFPNYSSELNVNALELDDSALYLCASSRDRGRNQPQHFGDGTRLSIL.